The T cell receptor beta chain described here comes from a study of blood T cells in healthy people across ages. Overall study results and limits: Comparison with aged donors showed that long-lived donors had more naive CD4+ cells and higher diversity.

With a J-beta primer mix and a sample-barcoded 5' primer, a second PCR ran about 6 to 11 cycles. MiXCR was run by TCRdb on the 5' RACE reads, yielding one entry per CDR3 protein. The sample includes 1.5 million to 1.9 million distinct CDR3 sequences, approximately 39% of them seen just once. This clonotype came up once. Its cognate antigen is unknown. V dropped 0 bases and J dropped 1 base, with 13 bases sitting between them. CDR3 length: 16 amino acids. Germline V gene lookup returns CDR1 MNHEY and CDR2 SVGAGI. The sequence was obtained from a woman under 30 in good health. Sequenced sample: blood. V gene TRBV6-5 combines with J gene TRBJ2-7; possible D gene TRBD1, 5 bases. The CDR3 region is CASSYSSGAGSYEQYF. For the CDR3, the DNA is TGTGCCAGCAGTTACTCGAGTGGGGCAGGGTCCTACGAGCAGTACTTC.